What follows describes a single T cell receptor (beta chain). Its target is unknown. TCRdb keeps only in-frame clones here, not all; method: immunoSEQ multiplex PCR. The sample has around 70,000 clones, over 75% seen once; the top ten hold 6.9%. The CDR3 runs to 15 residues. Germline V gives CDR1 SGHVS, CDR2 FQNEAQ. The J segment lost 6 bases and the V segment lost 1 base, leaving 7 bases of the junction unmatched. This sample stems from a study of OX40 agonist ivuxolimab in advanced cancers. Across the study: Across the patients, intravenous ivuxolimab was delivered every 2 weeks at 0.01 to 10 mg/kg. Hepatocellular carcinoma, melanoma, renal cell or head and neck cancer affected the dose-escalation patients. The dose-escalation cohort was approximately 81% male, with a mean age of approximately 61 years, ranging about 20 to 85. General study findings and limits: Among T cells, CD8+ cells averaged more expanded clones than CD4+ cells.

This sequence originates from an adult with an advanced solid tumor such as melanoma, head and neck, liver or kidney cancer. The starting material was CD4+ or CD8+ T cells sorted from blood, obtained in a trial of the OX40 agonist ivuxolimab. V gene TRBV7-8 combines with J gene TRBJ2-7; 9 bases are shared with TRBD1. In nucleotides, the CDR3 is TGTGCCAGCAGCTTAGGAGGGACAGGGTCGGGCGAGCAGTACTTC. It yields the protein CASSLGGTGSGEQYF.